The 15 T cell receptor beta chains reported below all come from one sample, sequenced in a study of T cell responses to AZD1222 COVID-19 vaccine. Sequencing used immunoSEQ multiplex PCR; TCRdb keeps in-frame clones, though not all of them. The table shows roughly 160,000 clones, with about nine tenths occurring only once. This sample comprised peripheral blood, obtained on day 0 of AZD1222 vaccination. The origin of the receptors is an adult in good health.

The V gene is TRBV18, the J gene TRBJ1-1, with D uncertain. Deletions cut 1 base from V and 5 bases from J, with 17 bases between. CDR3 length: 16 amino acids. Germline CDR1 KGHSH, CDR2 LQKENI. The CDR3 here is CASSPLVGDSPTEAFF. As DNA, the CDR3 is TGTGCCAGCTCACCACTGGTTGGGGATAGCCCTACTGAAGCTTTCTTT.

V is TRBV7-9 and J is TRBJ1-3; D is undetermined. The V end was cut by 4 bases, the J end by 0 bases, with 10 bases between. CDR1 and CDR2 (germline): SEHNR, FQNEAQ (reference sequence). This CDR3 is built from 15 residues. CDR3 protein: CASSSPGPSGNTIYF. Here the CDR3 DNA reads TGTGCCAGCAGCTCTCCTGGGCCCTCTGGAAACACCATATATTTT.

The rearrangement uses TRBV6-5 and TRBJ2-6; no definite D call. This CDR3 is built from 13 residues. Between the trimmed V and J ends, which lost 7 bases and 1 base, there was a span of 5 bases. Per the germline V gene, CDR1 is MNHEY and CDR2 is SVGAGI. This CDR3 is CASTSSGANVLTF. The DNA of the CDR3 is TGTGCCAGCACTTCGTCTGGGGCCAACGTCCTGACTTTC.

This sequence joins TRBV28 and TRBJ1-6; maybe TRBD1 (6 bases). V lost 4 bases and J lost 10, with 20 bases in between. This CDR3 region has 16 residues. CDR1 is MDHEN, CDR2 SYDVKM, per germline. DNA of the CDR3: TGTGCCAGCAGTTCCTTTGGCCCCACAGGGAACTCACCCCTCCACTTT. This gives the protein CASSSFGPTGNSPLHF.

J is TRBJ2-5 and V is TRBV18; 7 nucleotides agree with TRBD2. This CDR3 contains 16 residues. The V gene end was trimmed by 1 base and the J gene end by 2 bases; junction bases not matched to a gene: 7. Germline V CDR1 and CDR2: KGHSH, LQKENI. The CDR3 region has the DNA TGTGCCAGCTCACCACTGGTGGCTAGCGGTCAAGAGACCCAGTACTTC. Amino acids: CASSPLVASGQETQYF.

This chain uses TRBV10-3 with TRBJ1-5; D is undetermined. This CDR3 region has 14 residues. Germline-derived CDR1 and CDR2 are ENHRY and SYGVKD. Trimming took off 2 bases at V and 2 bases at J, with 7 bases between the two ends. CDR3 nucleotide sequence: TGTGCCATCAGTGAGCAAGTAGGCAATCAGCCCCAGCATTTT. Amino acid sequence: CAISEQVGNQPQHF.

This clone was seen once. The chain couples TRBV30 to TRBJ2-5, with D perhaps TRBD2 (5 bases). V lost 3 bases and J lost 4, with 9 bases in between. The CDR3 runs to 12 residues. Germline V gives CDR1 GTSNPN, CDR2 SVGIG (reference sequence). The CDR3 loop reads CAWSHGGETQYF. The DNA of the CDR3 is TGTGCCTGGAGCCACGGAGGAGAGACCCAGTACTTC. The full variable domain, in which reference TRBV30 and TRBJ2-5 provide the parts outside the CDR3, is SQTIHQWPATLVQPVGSPLSLECTVEGTSNPNLYWYRQAAGRGLQLLFYSVGIGQISSEVPQNLSASRPQDRQFILSSKKLLLSDSGFYLCAWSHGGETQYFGPGTRLLVL.

J is TRBJ1-1 and V is TRBV6-1; maybe TRBD1 (6 bases). CDR1 and CDR2 (germline): MNHNS, SASEGT. This CDR3 is 15 amino acids long. Deletions cut 0 bases from V and 4 bases from J, with 12 bases between. In DNA form, the CDR3 reads TGTGCCAGCAGTGAAGCGGCGGCCAGGGGCACTGAAGCTTTCTTT. Protein: CASSEAAARGTEAFF.

The table lists this clone with a count of one. The CDR3 DNA reads as TGTGCCAGCACCACGTATCCTAAAACAGATACGCAGTATTTT. Its translation: CASTTYPKTDTQYF. J is TRBJ2-3 and V is TRBV7-9; D is undetermined. This CDR3 comprises 14 residues. Looked up from germline, CDR1 is SEHNR and CDR2 is FQNEAQ (reference sequence). V gave up 7 bases and J gave up 3 bases, with 14 bases separating them. The whole variable domain, filled in from reference TRBV7-9 and TRBJ2-3, reads DTGVSQNPRHKITKRGQNVTFRCDPISEHNRLYWYRQTLGQGPEFLTYFQNEAQLEKSRLLSDRFSAERPKGSFSTLEIQRTEQGDSAMYLCASTTYPKTDTQYFGPGTRLTVL.

This clone showed up just once. The chain employs TRBV6-5 and TRBJ2-7; perhaps TRBD2 as D (5 bases). V was clipped by 4 bases and J by 4 bases, with 8 bases between them. Germline V gene data show CDR1 as MNHEY and CDR2 as SVGAGI. The CDR3 consists of 12 residues. CDR3 sequence: CASSLLAYEQYF. The CDR3 nucleotides are TGTGCCAGCAGTTTGTTAGCGTACGAGCAGTACTTC.

The J gene is TRBJ2-1, the V gene TRBV9; 9 bases are a match to TRBD2. V shed 2 bases, J shed 9 bases, and the junction held 9 bases outside the gene matches. This CDR3 region has 15 residues. The germline V gene encodes CDR1 SGDLS and CDR2 YYNGEE. The CDR3 region is CASSVSTSGGSEQFF. In DNA, the CDR3 is TGTGCCAGCAGCGTTTCGACTAGCGGAGGGTCTGAGCAGTTCTTC.

The chain uses TRBV2 and TRBJ2-3, with D perhaps TRBD1 or TRBD2 (5 bases each). The length of the CDR3 is 17 residues. Trimming left V 5 bases short and J 3 bases short, with 21 bases between. The germline V gene encodes CDR1 SNHLY and CDR2 FYNNEI. This CDR3 reads CASSPPDGTPGTDTQYF. In DNA form, the CDR3 reads TGTGCCAGCAGTCCTCCCGACGGGACCCCGGGAACAGATACGCAGTATTTT.

This chain uses TRBV11-1 with TRBJ1-1; D is perhaps TRBD1 (5 bases). The CDR3 length is 14 residues. V was trimmed by 2 bases and J by 3 bases, leaving 10 bases between them. Germline loops: CDR1 SGHAT, CDR2 FQDESV (reference sequence). DNA of the CDR3: TGTGCCAGCAGCTTATCTTGGGGGGACACTGAAGCTTTCTTT. Its translation: CASSLSWGDTEAFF.

The chain is built from TRBV27 and TRBJ2-3, with TRBD1 matching 7 bases. Germline CDR1 is MNHEY and CDR2 is SMNVEV (reference sequence). The length of the CDR3 is 15 residues. Unmatched junction bases numbered 2, after V lost 0 bases and J lost 2 bases. The CDR3 coding sequence is TGTGCCAGCAGTTTATCGGGACAGATCACAGATACGCAGTATTTT. Protein sequence: CASSLSGQITDTQYF.

The table lists this clone with a count of one. This CDR3 is CASSLEQAGNTIYF. In DNA form, the CDR3 reads TGTGCCAGCAGCTTGGAACAGGCGGGAAACACCATATATTTT. This chain joins TRBV5-6 and TRBJ1-3, with D perhaps matching TRBD1 (5 bases). Trimming removed 0 bases from V and 4 bases from J, with 8 bases in between. Germline assignment: CDR1 SGHDT and CDR2 YYEEEE. The CDR3 runs to 14 residues.